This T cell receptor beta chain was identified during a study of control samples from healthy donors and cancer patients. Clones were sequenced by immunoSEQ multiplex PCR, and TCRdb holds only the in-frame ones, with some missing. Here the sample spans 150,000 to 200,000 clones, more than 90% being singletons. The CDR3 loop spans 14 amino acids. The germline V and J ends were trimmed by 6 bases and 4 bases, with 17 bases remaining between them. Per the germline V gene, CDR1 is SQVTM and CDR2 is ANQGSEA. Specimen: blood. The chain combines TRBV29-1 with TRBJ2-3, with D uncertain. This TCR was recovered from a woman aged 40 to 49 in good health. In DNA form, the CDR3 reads TGCAGCGTCTCATCAGTGAAGAACCCAGATACGCAGTATTTT. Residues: CSVSSVKNPDTQYF.